A single sample is the source of the 5 T cell receptor beta chains below, sequenced in a study of cytomegalovirus exposure and HLA in healthy donors. Profiled with immunoSEQ multiplex PCR; TCRdb holds only in-frame clones, not every one. The table has tens of thousands of clones, 96% seen once. The sequencing input was PBMCs. Receptors originate from a young woman in good health and CMV-seropositive.

This chain links TRBV9 with TRBJ2-1; 7 nucleotides align to TRBD2. The CDR3 spans 16 residues. CDR1 and CDR2 from the germline V gene are SGDLS and YYNGEE. The junction had 13 bases not matched to a gene; V was cut back by 4 bases and J by 6 bases. CDR3 sequence reads: CASSPGGRESVNEQFF. CDR3 bases: TGTGCCAGCAGCCCTGGAGGGCGGGAGAGCGTCAATGAGCAGTTCTTC.

The J gene is TRBJ2-7, the V gene TRBV28; maybe TRBD1 (6 bases). This CDR3 contains 18 residues. V was cut by 3 bases and J by 3 bases, with 24 bases left in between. Germline V gene sequence: CDR1 MDHEN, CDR2 SYDVKM. The CDR3 loop reads CASSFAFGLGQINYEQYF. DNA for the CDR3: TGTGCCAGCAGTTTTGCCTTCGGCCTGGGACAAATAAACTACGAGCAGTACTTC.

The chain has TRBV6-4 and TRBJ1-2; D is uncertain. This CDR3 region has 14 residues. Between the trimmed V and J ends, which lost 5 bases and 4 bases, there was a span of 14 bases. Per germline, CDR1 MRHNA and CDR2 SNTAGT. The CDR3 loop is CASSREAGGYGYTF. CDR3 sequence (DNA): TGTGCCAGCAGTCGGGAAGCAGGCGGCTATGGCTACACCTTC.

This clone occurred once. The chain recombines TRBV7-2 with TRBJ1-2, with D tentatively TRBD1 (6 bases). The CDR3 runs to 12 residues. Trimming removed 3 bases at V and 8 bases at J, with 10 bases between. Germline assignment: CDR1 SGHTA and CDR2 FQGNSA. The CDR3 is CASSFGGGGYTF. CDR3 nucleotide sequence: TGTGCCAGCAGCTTTGGGGGCGGCGGCTACACCTTC.

The V and J genes are TRBV19 and TRBJ1-3; no definite D call. The CDR3 loop spans 16 amino acids. The ends were cut back, 3 bases at V and 3 bases at J, with 15 bases in the middle. Germline CDR1 reads LNHDA; CDR2 reads SQIVND (reference sequence). The CDR3 spells CASSIEAGLSGNTIYF. The CDR3 coding sequence is TGTGCCAGTAGTATTGAGGCGGGGTTAAGTGGAAACACCATATATTTT.